A single T cell receptor beta chain is shown here with its context. Participants' reported clinical history set cohort assignment. The entry originates in a study of blood T cell repertoires in COVID-19. Background on the study: Both acute and convalescent COVID-19 samples were obtained from the United States, Italy and Spain. From T cells, B-cell-depleted T cells, or PBMCs came the material, which was cDNA or gDNA.

CDR3 length equals 12 residues. The germline CDR1 and CDR2 sequences are MNHNS and SASEGT. Trimming shortened V by 3 bases and J by 3 bases, and 6 bases separated the two germline ends. Sequencing was performed with immunoSEQ multiplex PCR; in TCRdb, only in-frame clones are kept and a portion is missing. The repertoire consists of some 370,000 clones, with roughly 87% occurring once and the leading ten covering approximately 4.7%. Sample: PBMCs or T cells enriched from blood (not recorded which). V and J are TRBV6-1 and TRBJ2-7; D remains ambiguous. The receptor was derived from a woman between 50 and 59 years old who had recovered from COVID-19. The CDR3 region has the DNA TGTGCCAGCAGTGACCGAGGCTACGAGCAGTACTTC. Its translation: CASSDRGYEQYF.